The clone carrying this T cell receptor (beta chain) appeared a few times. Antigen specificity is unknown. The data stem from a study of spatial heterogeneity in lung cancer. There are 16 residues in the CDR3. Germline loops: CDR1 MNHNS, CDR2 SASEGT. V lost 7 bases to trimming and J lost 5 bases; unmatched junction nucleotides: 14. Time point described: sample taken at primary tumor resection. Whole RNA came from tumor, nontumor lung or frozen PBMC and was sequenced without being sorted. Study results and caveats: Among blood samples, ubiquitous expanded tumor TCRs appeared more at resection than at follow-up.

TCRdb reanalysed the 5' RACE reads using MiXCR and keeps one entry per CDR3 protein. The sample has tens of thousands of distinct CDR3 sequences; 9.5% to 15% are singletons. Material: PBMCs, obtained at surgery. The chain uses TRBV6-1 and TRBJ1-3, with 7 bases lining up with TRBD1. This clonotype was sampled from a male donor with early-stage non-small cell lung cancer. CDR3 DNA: TGTGCCAGCAACCCAAATTCGGGACAGATAAGAAACACCATATATTTT. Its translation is CASNPNSGQIRNTIYF.